These 8 T cell receptor beta chains came from one sample sequenced in a study of metastatic and nonmetastatic thyroid tumors. Among the patients, none had received any treatment before thyroid surgery. TCRdb reanalyzed the PCR reads via MiXCR. The table includes fewer than 40,000 clones, 25% to 35% detected once. Source material: blood. These receptors were obtained from a female donor with papillary thyroid cancer or a benign thyroid nodule (not recorded which). Some clones in this sample may be carry-over from other donors' samples.

The table lists this clone with many counts. The chain couples TRBV6-1 to TRBJ2-3; 8 nucleotides align to TRBD1. The junction had 5 bases not matched to a gene; V was cut back by 0 bases and J by 9 bases. There are 14 residues in the CDR3. Germline V gene lookup returns CDR1 MNHNS and CDR2 SASEGT. CDR3: CASSEALQGATQYF. CDR3 nucleotides: TGTGCCAGCAGTGAAGCGCTCCAGGGGGCAACGCAGTATTTT.

This clone appeared a single time. The genes are TRBV20-1 and TRBJ2-2; 11 bases map to TRBD1. CDR1 is DFQATT, CDR2 SNEGSKA, per germline (reference sequence). With V trimmed by 0 bases and J by 3 bases, 3 bases remained unmatched. This CDR3 has 16 amino acids. The CDR3 spells CSAREPGQGDTGELFF. Written as DNA, the CDR3 is TGCAGTGCTAGAGAACCGGGACAGGGGGACACCGGGGAGCTGTTTTTT.

The chain uses TRBV20-1 and TRBJ2-7; D unclear. The CDR3 length is 15 residues. The V gene's germline CDR1 is DFQATT and CDR2 SNEGSKA (reference sequence). The ends were cut back, 3 bases at V and 0 bases at J, with 15 bases in the middle. The CDR3 nucleotides are TGCAGTGCTAGCCGAGGCCAGCTTACCTCCTACGAGCAGTACTTC. Its protein product is CSASRGQLTSYEQYF.

This clone came up a few times. The chain's CDR3 is CASSLTGGLYEQYF. The CDR3 DNA reads TGTGCCAGCAGTTTGACAGGGGGCTTATACGAGCAGTACTTC. The chain recombines TRBV27 with TRBJ2-7, with 10 bases aligning to TRBD1. CDR1 and CDR2 from the germline V gene are MNHEY and SMNVEV (reference sequence). This CDR3 spans 14 amino acids. The ends lost 3 bases at V and 4 bases at J; junction bases unmatched: 3.

The rearrangement uses TRBV7-3 and TRBJ1-3; D remains unclear. Trimming stripped 2 bases from V and 3 bases from J, with 11 bases between. Germline CDR1 is SGHTA and CDR2 is FQGTGA. This CDR3 contains 15 residues. Here the CDR3 reads CASSLSGGFGNTIYF. CDR3 in DNA: TGTGCCAGCAGCTTATCTGGAGGATTTGGAAACACCATATATTTT.

This chain joins TRBV10-3 and TRBJ2-1, with 9 bases that match TRBD1. Germline loops: CDR1 ENHRY, CDR2 SYGVKD. The CDR3 contains 14 residues. V lost 7 bases, J lost 7 bases, and 8 bases stayed unmatched. CDR3 nucleotide sequence: TGTGCCATCAAATCCGGGACAGGGTTAAATGAGCAGTTCTTC. Residues: CAIKSGTGLNEQFF.

The chain recombines TRBV2 with TRBJ1-1, with D maybe TRBD1 (6 bases). The CDR3 totals 14 residues. CDR1 and CDR2 from the germline V gene are SNHLY and FYNNEI. V shed 5 bases and J shed 7 bases, with 17 bases lying between them. CDR3 bases: TGTGCCAGCAGTTCAGACAGGTTGGGGCTTGAAGCTTTCTTT. Translation: CASSSDRLGLEAFF.

J is TRBJ1-4 and V is TRBV13; tentatively, D is TRBD1 (5 bases). Per germline, CDR1 PRHDT and CDR2 FYEKMQ (reference sequence). The CDR3 spans 14 residues. V shed 3 bases and J shed 7 bases, with 12 bases lying between them. CDR3 bases: TGTGCCAGCAGCTTGGGACGGTCCTTTGAAAAACTGTTTTTT. Amino acid sequence: CASSLGRSFEKLFF.